One sample yielded the 5 T cell receptor beta chains listed below, sequenced in a study of blood T cell repertoires in COVID-19. Clones were read by immunoSEQ multiplex PCR, and TCRdb kept only the in-frame ones, dropping some. The sample contains some 110,000 clones, 75% to 95% of which appear only once. The material sequenced was peripheral blood. The receptor source for this set is a human donor in a cohort sampled during active COVID-19.

The chain couples TRBV3-1 (or the pseudogene TRBV3-2) to TRBJ2-5; weak D call: TRBD1 (6 bases). The CDR3 is 19 residues long. Germline V gives CDR1 LGHDT, CDR2 YNNKEL (reference sequence). Trimming took off 10 bases at V and 3 bases at J, with 33 bases between the two ends. This CDR3 is CATRLGARAPNSSKETQYF. The CDR3 DNA follows: TGTGCCACTCGTCTGGGGGCCCGGGCCCCGAACTCGTCAAAAGAGACCCAGTACTTC.

The chain links TRBV5-8 to TRBJ2-4; D perhaps matches TRBD1 (5 bases). This CDR3 spans 17 amino acids. V lost 2 bases and J lost 0, with 15 bases in between. CDR1 and CDR2 (germline): SGHTS, YDEGEE. DNA for the CDR3: TGTGCCAGCAGCTTTTCCTTTCAGACAGTAGCCAAAAACATTCAGTACTTC. Translating it yields CASSFSFQTVAKNIQYF.

This chain connects TRBV5-4 to TRBJ2-1; 13 bases match TRBD2. The CDR3 runs 16 residues. Germline CDR1 SGHNT, CDR2 YYREEE (reference sequence). V gave up 4 bases and J gave up 7 bases; unmatched junction bases: 8. CDR3: CASSPGGLAGFNEQFF. In DNA, the CDR3 is TGTGCCAGCAGCCCGGGGGGACTAGCGGGATTTAATGAGCAGTTCTTC.

CDR3 amino acids: CASSYVGQGEKLFF. The CDR3 DNA sequence: TGCGCCAGCAGCTACGTTGGACAGGGGGAAAAACTGTTTTTT. The rearrangement joins TRBV5-1 to TRBJ1-4; the match to TRBD1 covers 9 bases. This CDR3 contains 14 residues. J was trimmed by 8 bases and V by 3 bases; bases with no gene match: 5. Germline loops: CDR1 SGHRS, CDR2 YFSETQ.

The chain uses TRBV11-3 and TRBJ2-2; D is perhaps TRBD2 (6 bases). Germline V gene data show CDR1 as SGHNT and CDR2 as YENEEA. The length of the CDR3 is 16 residues. Trimming pared 2 bases from V and 2 bases from J, leaving 12 bases between. CDR3 nucleotide sequence: TGTGCCAGCAGCTTAAGAAAAGGGACTAACACCGGGGAGCTGTTTTTT. Encoded protein: CASSLRKGTNTGELFF.